This T cell receptor (beta chain) was captured by sequencing in a study of early T cells in non-severe SARS-CoV-2 infection. Across the study: Sequencing input comprised bulk RNA from unsorted whole blood; chain pairing was not available.

The CDR3 contains 16 residues. Germline V gene sequence: CDR1 LNHDA, CDR2 SQIVND (reference sequence). J gave up 4 bases and V 4 bases, and 9 bases lay outside the gene matches. Individual cDNA molecules received unique molecular identifiers. One entry per CDR3 protein results from TCRdb running MiXCR on the 5' RACE reads. This table has around 25,000 distinct CDR3 sequences, approximately 2.9% appearing once. This clonotype was seen ten or more times. Specimen: whole blood. This chain connects TRBV19 to TRBJ2-1, with 8 nucleotides matching TRBD2. The receptor was derived from an adult who was a healthcare worker with PCR-confirmed SARS-CoV-2 infection or an uninfected control (not recorded which). CDR3 in amino acids: CASSTGLGERYNEQFF. CDR3 DNA: TGTGCCAGTAGTACGGGACTAGGGGAAAGATACAATGAGCAGTTCTTC.